These 31 T cell receptor beta chains share one sample of origin, sequenced in a study of regulatory T cells in long-lasting Graves disease. Time point meaning: newly diagnosed GD, antithyroid drugs for less than 3 months. RNA isolated from PBMCs was used to make the TCR library. iRepertoire HTBI primers and Arm-PCR of CDR3 regions built TCR beta libraries. TCRdb used MiXCR to reprocess the multiplex PCR reads, holding one entry per CDR3 protein. The profile shows under 800,000 distinct CDR3 sequences, under 20% of them singletons. These sequences were also reported in another study, on T cells in Graves' hyperthyroidism and ophthalmopathy.

The source was peripheral blood mononuclear cells (PBMCs), collected at new diagnosis, from a patient treated with antithyroid drugs. The source is a woman in her twenties or thirties with Graves disease.

This clonotype was observed a single time. The chain links TRBV28 to TRBJ2-7; either TRBD1 or TRBD2 may fit D (5 bases each). CDR1 MDHEN and CDR2 SYDVKM come from the germline V gene. The CDR3 loop spans 14 amino acids. Trimming took 2 bases from V and 6 from J, leaving 14 bases between them. The CDR3: CASSLHHGAGEQYF. Written as DNA, the CDR3 is TGTGCCAGCAGTTTACATCACGGGGCGGGCGAGCAGTACTTC.

This clonotype was found a few times. The rearrangement uses TRBV27 and TRBJ2-2; 11 positions match TRBD2. Germline assignment: CDR1 MNHEY and CDR2 SMNVEV (reference sequence). V lost 4 bases, J lost 4 bases, and 8 bases stayed unmatched. The CDR3 has 17 amino acids. The DNA of the CDR3 is TGTGCCAGCAGTTCCCCCGGACTAGCGGGTTCCACCGGGGAGCTGTTTTTT. Its protein product is CASSSPGLAGSTGELFF.

The chain recombines TRBV11-1 with TRBJ1-4, with 12 bases identical to TRBD1. The CDR3 consists of 18 residues. Germline trimming cut 3 bases from V and 4 bases from J; bases unmatched to any gene: 9. CDR1 SGHAT and CDR2 FQDESV come from the germline V gene (reference sequence). Here the CDR3 DNA reads TGTGCCAGCAGCTTGGGACAGGGGGCTCGCTCGGTTAATGAAAAACTGTTTTTT. Translation gives CASSLGQGARSVNEKLFF.

The sample holds many counts of this clonotype. V is TRBV24-1 and J is TRBJ2-3; D not certain. V was shortened by 3 bases and J by 6 bases, with 6 bases between the two germline ends. CDR3 length: 12 amino acids. CDR1 KGHDR and CDR2 SFDVKD come from the germline V gene. The CDR3 sequence is CATSDTKDTQYF. CDR3 DNA: TGTGCCACCAGTGATACAAAGGATACGCAGTATTTT.

This clonotype was counted a single time. The chain uses TRBV14 and TRBJ2-6; D remains unclear. This CDR3 is 18 amino acids long. The germline V gene has CDR1 SGHDN and CDR2 FVKESK. The germline V and J ends were trimmed by 2 bases and 0 bases, with 14 bases remaining between them. The CDR3 sequence is CASSQIYGGYSGANVLTF. DNA for the CDR3: TGTGCCAGCAGCCAAATTTACGGCGGCTACTCTGGGGCCAACGTCCTGACTTTC.

The rearrangement joins TRBV6-5 to TRBJ2-3; 9 bases are a match to TRBD1. V gave up 4 bases and J gave up 3 bases; unmatched junction bases: 5. The CDR3 extends over 15 amino acids. Germline lookup yields CDR1 MNHEY and CDR2 SVGAGI. The CDR3 loop is CASSFGTGLTDTQYF. CDR3 DNA sequence: TGTGCCAGCAGTTTCGGGACAGGGTTAACAGATACGCAGTATTTT.

As concerns this clonotype: A clone one base away is much larger, so this may be a read error. For the CDR3, the DNA is TGCAGCGTGAACAGGGGGACCGGGAAGCTGTTTTTT. This gives the protein CSVNRGTGKLFF. The V and J genes are TRBV29-1 and TRBJ2-2, with 8 bases identical to TRBD1. Looked up from germline, CDR1 is SQVTM and CDR2 is ANQGSEA. This CDR3 region has 12 residues.

This clonotype was seen many times. The chain combines TRBV7-9 with TRBJ2-3; the D is unclear. The CDR3 has 12 residues. Trimming took 5 bases from V and 2 from J, leaving 5 bases between them. Germline-derived CDR1 and CDR2 are SEHNR and FQNEAQ (reference sequence). CDR3 bases: TGTGCCAGCAGCCGTTACACAGATACGCAGTATTTT. Translating gives CASSRYTDTQYF.

The chain has TRBV5-6 and TRBJ2-4; 8 bases are shared with TRBD1. The V segment lost 0 bases and the J segment 6 bases; nucleotides outside the gene matches: 5. CDR3 length: 15 amino acids. Germline values: CDR1 SGHDT, CDR2 YYEEEE. Written as DNA, the CDR3 is TGTGCCAGCAGCTTGGGTTTAGGACAGGGAAACATTCAGTACTTC. Translated: CASSLGLGQGNIQYF.

This clonotype appeared many times. The chain carries TRBV2 and TRBJ2-3; 7 bases are a match to TRBD2. Germline CDR1 and CDR2: SNHLY and FYNNEI. J gave up 2 bases and V 3 bases, and 5 bases lay outside the gene matches. CDR3 length: 15 amino acids. The CDR3 reads CASSERDYLTDTQYF. The DNA for the CDR3 is TGTGCCAGCAGTGAGAGGGACTACCTCACAGATACGCAGTATTTT.

This clonotype was detected ten times or more. The chain couples TRBV7-3 to TRBJ1-1; D is perhaps TRBD1 (5 bases). This CDR3 has 13 amino acids. V was pared by 2 bases and J by 7 bases, with 11 bases between. The V gene's germline CDR1 is SGHTA and CDR2 FQGTGA. CDR3 sequence reads: CASSLSGIGEAFF. The CDR3 nucleotides are TGTGCCAGCAGCTTATCAGGGATCGGTGAAGCTTTCTTT.

The J gene is TRBJ2-1, the V gene TRBV7-2; D may be TRBD2 (6 bases). With 2 bases removed from V and 11 bases from J, the gap between germline ends came to 16 bases. The CDR3 extends over 14 amino acids. Germline CDR1 is SGHTA and CDR2 is FQGNSA. CDR3 region: CASSLRGRETQQFF. The CDR3, as DNA: TGTGCCAGCAGCTTAAGGGGACGGGAGACCCAGCAGTTCTTC.

The rearrangement links TRBV6-5 to TRBJ1-1; no definite D call. The CDR3 length is 14 residues. Deletions cut 3 bases from V and 1 base from J, with 9 bases between. CDR1 MNHEY and CDR2 SVGAGI come from the germline V gene. CDR3 protein: CASSYGSGNTEAFF. CDR3 nucleotide sequence: TGTGCCAGCAGTTATGGTTCGGGGAACACTGAAGCTTTCTTT.

The chain couples TRBV4-1 to TRBJ2-1; possible D gene TRBD2, 6 bases. From germline, CDR1 is MGHRA and CDR2 YSYEKL. V shed 7 bases and J shed 3 bases, with 13 bases lying between them. The CDR3 length is 14 residues. The CDR3 DNA reads TGCGCCAGCAAGCCTAGCGAGATCTACAATGAGCAGTTCTTC. Amino acid sequence: CASKPSEIYNEQFF.

This clonotype showed up many times. The J gene is TRBJ2-5, the V gene TRBV4-1; maybe TRBD1 (6 bases). V shed 3 bases and J shed 5 bases, with 19 bases lying between them. The V gene's germline CDR1 is MGHRA and CDR2 YSYEKL. This CDR3 contains 16 residues. CDR3 in DNA: TGCGCCAGCAGCCAGGGAACGGGACAAGTAGGCGAGACCCAGTACTTC. The encoded protein is CASSQGTGQVGETQYF.

Concerning this clonotype: A clone one base away is much larger, so this may be a read error. This chain connects TRBV7-2 to TRBJ1-4; D uncertain. The CDR3 spans 12 residues. Per germline, CDR1 SGHTA and CDR2 FQGNSA. For the CDR3, the DNA is TGTGCCAACAGCTTATATACAAGTCGGCTGTTTTTT. It yields the protein CANSLYTSRLFF.

This rearrangement joins TRBV14 to TRBJ2-7; no clear D. CDR1 is SGHDN, CDR2 FVKESK, per germline. The CDR3 totals 13 residues. Trimming stripped 4 bases from V and 6 bases from J, with 13 bases between. The CDR3 nucleotides are TGTGCCAGCAGCCGGATGGTGTTGGGCGAGCAGTACTTC. Translating it yields CASSRMVLGEQYF.

The V and J genes are TRBV4-1 and TRBJ2-7, with a possible D match to TRBD2 (5 bases). The CDR3 covers 14 residues. V dropped 0 bases and J dropped 6 bases, with 12 bases sitting between them. Germline CDR1 is MGHRA and CDR2 is YSYEKL. The CDR3 nucleotides are TGCGCCAGCAGCCAAGATCTAGGAGGTCTCGAGCAGTACTTC. Translating gives CASSQDLGGLEQYF.

This clonotype appeared many times. The chain links TRBV7-9 to TRBJ2-5, with TRBD1 matching 8 bases. The germline V gene has CDR1 SEHNR and CDR2 FQNEAQ (reference sequence). The CDR3 loop spans 16 amino acids. Trimming removed 5 bases from V and 1 base from J; junction bases left unmatched: 9. The CDR3 region has the DNA TGTGCCAGCAGCGGTACCGGGACAGGAATCCAAGAGACCCAGTACTTC. Its translation: CASSGTGTGIQETQYF.

This clonotype showed up just a few times. This chain joins TRBV7-2 and TRBJ2-7; 10 nucleotides match TRBD1. The CDR3 totals 15 residues. From germline, CDR1 is SGHTA and CDR2 FQGNSA. V gave up 5 bases and J gave up 5 bases; unmatched junction bases: 9. The CDR3 spells CASSTLGDRGNEQYF. The DNA of the CDR3 is TGTGCCAGCAGCACCCTAGGGGACAGGGGCAACGAGCAGTACTTC.

The V gene is TRBV30, the J gene TRBJ1-4; 12 bases align to TRBD1. This CDR3 region has 16 residues. V lost 0 bases, J lost 5 bases, and 4 bases stayed unmatched. CDR1 is GTSNPN, CDR2 SVGIG, per germline (reference sequence). In DNA, the CDR3 is TGTGCCTGGAGTGTAGGGACAGGGGGCCCCAATGAAAAACTGTTTTTT. Translated, it gives CAWSVGTGGPNEKLFF.

This clonotype appeared many times. V and J are TRBV7-9 and TRBJ1-4; 7 bases map to TRBD1. The CDR3 spans 14 residues. Trimming took 0 bases from V and 5 from J; bases not matched to a gene: 0. CDR1 is SEHNR, CDR2 FQNEAQ, per germline (reference sequence). The CDR3, as DNA: TGTGCCAGCAGCTTAGCGGGACAGAATGAAAAACTGTTTTTT. Translating gives CASSLAGQNEKLFF.

This clonotype was detected many times. The chain joins TRBV19 to TRBJ2-2, with 10 bases aligning to TRBD1. Per germline, CDR1 LNHDA and CDR2 SQIVND (reference sequence). CDR3 length: 13 amino acids. The V and J ends lost 8 bases and 5 bases, in that order; junction bases with no gene match: 2. The CDR3 sequence is CASGTGVTGELFF. In DNA form, the CDR3 reads TGTGCCAGTGGGACAGGGGTTACCGGGGAGCTGTTTTTT.

There are many counts of this clonotype. This chain uses TRBV6-1 with TRBJ1-5; 8 bases fit TRBD1. Germline V gene sequence: CDR1 MNHNS, CDR2 SASEGT. CDR3 size: 14 residues. J gave up 3 bases and V 4 bases, and 2 bases lay outside the gene matches. This CDR3 is CASSGDRSNQPQHF. DNA of the CDR3: TGTGCCAGCAGTGGGGACAGGTCCAATCAGCCCCAGCATTTT.

This clonotype has at least ten counts. The CDR3 nucleotides read TGTGCCAGCAGCTTAGGGACAGGGATCTATGGCTACACCTTC. It specifies CASSLGTGIYGYTF. The chain has TRBV11-2 and TRBJ1-2; 8 positions agree with TRBD1. With 1 base clipped from V and 4 bases from J, the junction kept 2 bases outside the gene matches. CDR1 and CDR2 from the germline V gene are SGHAT and FQNNGV. The CDR3 has 14 residues.

This clonotype came up many times. The chain uses TRBV5-1 and TRBJ2-3; no clear D gene. The CDR3 runs to 14 residues. The V gene's germline CDR1 is SGHRS and CDR2 YFSETQ. Between the trimmed V and J ends, which lost 0 bases and 2 bases, there was a span of 7 bases. The CDR3 coding sequence is TGCGCCAGCAGCTTGGTTTTGTCCACAGATACGCAGTATTTT. Amino acids: CASSLVLSTDTQYF.

The V gene is TRBV5-1, the J gene TRBJ2-5; 11 bases map to TRBD2. J was trimmed by 1 base and V by 4 bases; bases with no gene match: 9. The germline gives CDR1 SGHRS, CDR2 YFSETQ. The CDR3 consists of 17 residues. CDR3 DNA: TGCGCCAGCAGCCCCAGTGGGACTAGCGGCCCCCAAGAGACCCAGTACTTC. Translated: CASSPSGTSGPQETQYF.

The genes are TRBV19 and TRBJ2-1; TRBD2 agrees at 11 bases. Losses at the gene ends were 5 bases for V and 1 base for J; bases not matched to a gene: 10. In germline, CDR1 is LNHDA, CDR2 SQIVND (reference sequence). The CDR3 is made up of 18 amino acids. The CDR3 DNA follows: TGTGCCAGTAGTCTCCAGACTAGCGGGGTCCGTTCCTACAATGAGCAGTTCTTC. It yields the protein CASSLQTSGVRSYNEQFF.

This clonotype appeared a few times. J is TRBJ2-1 and V is TRBV29-1, with D unresolved. CDR1 and CDR2 from the germline V gene are SQVTM and ANQGSEA. The ends were cut back, 5 bases at V and 5 bases at J, with 13 bases in the middle. CDR3 length: 13 residues. The CDR3 nucleotides read TGCAGCGTTTCGGGCACCATCGACAATGAGCAGTTCTTC. It translates to CSVSGTIDNEQFF.

Worth noting for this clonotype: Since the CDR3 does not end with the conserved phenylalanine or tryptophan, this likely comes from a read error. J is TRBJ1-2 and V is TRBV27, with D perhaps TRBD1 (5 bases). The length of the CDR3 is 16 residues. Germline values: CDR1 MNHEY, CDR2 SMNVEV (reference sequence). Trimming removed 6 bases from V and 5 bases from J, with 22 bases in between. Written as DNA, the CDR3 is TGTGCCAGCAGCGAAGCGGGTGCAGGGAAAGTTTATGGCTACACCTCC. Amino acids: CASSEAGAGKVYGYTS.

The chain recombines TRBV29-1 with TRBJ1-2; 9 nucleotides match TRBD1. V dropped 4 bases and J dropped 4; count of bases not matched to a gene: 10. The CDR3 is 15 amino acids. Germline V gene lookup returns CDR1 SQVTM and CDR2 ANQGSEA. As DNA, the CDR3 is TGCAGCGTTGGGAAAGGGACAGGGAAGGTCTATGGCTACACCTTC. Its translation: CSVGKGTGKVYGYTF.